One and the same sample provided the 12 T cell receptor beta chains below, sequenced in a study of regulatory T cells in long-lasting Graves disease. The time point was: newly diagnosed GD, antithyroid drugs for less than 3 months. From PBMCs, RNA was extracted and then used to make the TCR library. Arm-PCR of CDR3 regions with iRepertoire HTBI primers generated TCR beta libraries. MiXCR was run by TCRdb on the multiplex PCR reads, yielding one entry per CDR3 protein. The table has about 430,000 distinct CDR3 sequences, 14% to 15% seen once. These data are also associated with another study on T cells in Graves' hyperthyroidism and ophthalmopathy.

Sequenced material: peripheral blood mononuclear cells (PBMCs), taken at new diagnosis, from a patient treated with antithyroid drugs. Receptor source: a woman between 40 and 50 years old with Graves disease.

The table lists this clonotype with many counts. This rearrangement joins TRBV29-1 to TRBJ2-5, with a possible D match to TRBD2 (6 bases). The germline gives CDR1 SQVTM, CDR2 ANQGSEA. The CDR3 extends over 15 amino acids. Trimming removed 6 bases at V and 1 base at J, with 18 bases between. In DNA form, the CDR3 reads TGCAGCGTATGGTTGGGTAGCGGACCCCAAGAGACCCAGTACTTC. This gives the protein CSVWLGSGPQETQYF. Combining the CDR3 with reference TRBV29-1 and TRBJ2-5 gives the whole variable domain SAVISQKPSRDICQRGTSLTIQCQVDSQVTMMFWYRQQPGQSLTLIATANQGSEATYESGFVIDKFPISRPNLTFSTLTVSNMSPEDSSIYLCSVWLGSGPQETQYFGPGTRLLVL.

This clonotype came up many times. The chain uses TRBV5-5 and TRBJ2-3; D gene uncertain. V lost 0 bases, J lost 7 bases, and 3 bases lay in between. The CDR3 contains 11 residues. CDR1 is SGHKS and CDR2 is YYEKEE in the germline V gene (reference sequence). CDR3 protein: CASSLGNTQYF. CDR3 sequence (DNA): TGTGCCAGCAGCTTGGGAAATACGCAGTATTTT.

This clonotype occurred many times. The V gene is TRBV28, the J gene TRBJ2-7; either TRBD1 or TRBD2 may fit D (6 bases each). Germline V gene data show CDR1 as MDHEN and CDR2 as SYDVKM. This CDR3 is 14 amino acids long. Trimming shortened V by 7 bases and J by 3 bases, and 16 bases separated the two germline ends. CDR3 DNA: TGTGCCAGCACCTCGACAGGAGGGCTCTACGAGCAGTACTTC. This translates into CASTSTGGLYEQYF.

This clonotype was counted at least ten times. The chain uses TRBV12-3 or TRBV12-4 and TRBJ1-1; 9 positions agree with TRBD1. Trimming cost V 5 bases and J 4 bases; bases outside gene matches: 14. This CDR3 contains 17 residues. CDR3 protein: CASSLTMGQGPITEAFF. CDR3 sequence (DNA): TGTGCCAGCAGTCTGACCATGGGACAGGGACCGATCACTGAAGCTTTCTTT.

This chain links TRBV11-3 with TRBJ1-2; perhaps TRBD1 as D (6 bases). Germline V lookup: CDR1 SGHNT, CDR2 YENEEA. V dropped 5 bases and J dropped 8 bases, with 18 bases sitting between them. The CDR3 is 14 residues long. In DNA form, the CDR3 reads TGTGCCAGCAGCATCGCCGGCAGGGGCCGCGGCTACACCTTC. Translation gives CASSIAGRGRGYTF.

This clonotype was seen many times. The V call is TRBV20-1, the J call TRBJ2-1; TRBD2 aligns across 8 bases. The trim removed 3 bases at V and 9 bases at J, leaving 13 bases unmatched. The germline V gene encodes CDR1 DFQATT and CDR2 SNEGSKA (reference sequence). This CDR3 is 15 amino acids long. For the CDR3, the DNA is TGCAGTGCTAGCGGGAGGGCCCCCCGGGAAGGTGAGCAGTTCTTC. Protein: CSASGRAPREGEQFF.

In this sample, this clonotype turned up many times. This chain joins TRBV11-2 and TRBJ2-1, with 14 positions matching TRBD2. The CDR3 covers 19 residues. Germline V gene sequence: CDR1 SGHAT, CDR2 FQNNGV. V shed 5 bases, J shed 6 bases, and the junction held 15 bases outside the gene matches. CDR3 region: CASSARLAGGLTSGNEQFF. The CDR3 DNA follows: TGTGCCAGCAGCGCTCGACTAGCGGGAGGGCTAACGAGTGGCAATGAGCAGTTCTTC.

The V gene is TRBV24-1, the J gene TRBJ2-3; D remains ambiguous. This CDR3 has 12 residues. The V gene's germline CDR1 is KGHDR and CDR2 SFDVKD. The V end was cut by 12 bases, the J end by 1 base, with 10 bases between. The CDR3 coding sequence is TGTGCCGCGTCGACTGGCACAGATACGCAGTATTTT. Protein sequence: CAASTGTDTQYF.

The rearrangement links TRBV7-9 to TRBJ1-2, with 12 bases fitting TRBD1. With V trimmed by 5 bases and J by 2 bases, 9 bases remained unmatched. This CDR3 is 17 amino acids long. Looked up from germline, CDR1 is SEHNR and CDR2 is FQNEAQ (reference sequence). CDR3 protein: CASSPGTGGDLNYGYTF. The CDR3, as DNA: TGTGCCAGCAGCCCGGGGACAGGGGGCGACCTAAACTATGGCTACACCTTC.

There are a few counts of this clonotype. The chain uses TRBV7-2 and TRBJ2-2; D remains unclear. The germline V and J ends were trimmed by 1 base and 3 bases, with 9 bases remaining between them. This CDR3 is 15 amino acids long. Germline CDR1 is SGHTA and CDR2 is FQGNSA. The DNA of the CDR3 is TGTGCCAGCAGCTTAGTTCAGAGATACACCGGGGAGCTGTTTTTT. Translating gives CASSLVQRYTGELFF.

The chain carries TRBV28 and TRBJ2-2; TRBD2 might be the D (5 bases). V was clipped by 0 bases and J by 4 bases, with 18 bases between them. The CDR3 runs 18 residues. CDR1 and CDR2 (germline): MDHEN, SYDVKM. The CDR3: CASSLWVVSGRGTGELFF. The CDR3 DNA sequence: TGTGCCAGCAGTTTATGGGTCGTGTCCGGACGGGGCACCGGGGAGCTGTTTTTT.

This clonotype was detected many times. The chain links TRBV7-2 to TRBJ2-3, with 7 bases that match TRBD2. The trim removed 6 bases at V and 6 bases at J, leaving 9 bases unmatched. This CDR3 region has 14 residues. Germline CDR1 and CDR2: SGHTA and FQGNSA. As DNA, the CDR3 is TGTGCCAGCAGGAGGGACTATATTGCTGATACGCAGTATTTT. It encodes CASRRDYIADTQYF.